The 32 T cell receptor beta chains below were found in one sample sequenced in a study of T cell responses to AZD1222 COVID-19 vaccine (dated by TCRdb to the early 2020s). The library was made by the immunoSEQ multiplex PCR assay. Drawn from immuneACCESS, this table holds only the in-frame rearrangements with V and J called that TCRdb kept. Clones are partly lost; checked studies trace under half to an unresolved V gene and leave the rest unexplained. Within this sample are about 180,000 clones, with about 87% of them counted one time only. The top ten clonotypes cover roughly 4% of the sample. Taken with the paper, the label for time point translates to: about 28 days (+/-7) after the second vaccine dose. This sample's treatment or condition label indicates: meningococcal conjugate vaccine given as trial control. The sample consisted of peripheral blood, taken 28 days after the second dose of the MenACWY control vaccine. Every receptor here comes from an adult who received the MenACWY meningococcal vaccine as a control.

There are a few counts of this clone. The V gene is TRBV11-2, the J gene TRBJ2-7; D may be TRBD1 or TRBD2 (5 bases each). Trimming took off 2 bases at V and 5 bases at J, with 13 bases between the two ends. The CDR3 contains 14 residues. Germline values: CDR1 SGHAT, CDR2 FQNNGV. This CDR3 is CASSLPPGSHEQYF. DNA of the CDR3: TGTGCCAGCAGCTTACCCCCAGGGAGCCACGAGCAGTACTTC. The full variable domain, in which reference TRBV11-2 and TRBJ2-7 provide the parts outside the CDR3, is EAGVAQSPRYKIIEKRQSVAFWCNPISGHATLYWYQQILGQGPKLLIQFQNNGVVDDSQLPKDRFSAERLKGVDSTLKIQPAKLEDSAVYLCASSLPPGSHEQYFGPGTRLTVT.

This clone turned up a few times. The rearrangement joins TRBV7-2 to TRBJ1-2; D might be TRBD1 (5 bases). Germline assignment: CDR1 SGHTA and CDR2 FQGNSA. V was trimmed by 3 bases and J by 0 bases, leaving 11 bases between them. The CDR3 runs 15 residues. The CDR3 DNA follows: TGTGCCAGCAGCTTGATCCAGGGAGCTAACTATGGCTACACCTTC. Protein: CASSLIQGANYGYTF.

Only one count was recorded for this clone. V is TRBV6-5 and J is TRBJ1-5; a weak D match, TRBD1 (5 bases). V lost 2 bases and J 2 bases, leaving 13 bases between the germline ends. Germline V gene lookup returns CDR1 MNHEY and CDR2 SVGAGI. The CDR3 has 16 amino acids. The CDR3 DNA is TGTGCCAGCAGTTACGGAGCGGGGGACGGCAATCAGCCCCAGCATTTT. It codes for CASSYGAGDGNQPQHF.

This chain connects TRBV7-8 to TRBJ2-7, with D unresolved. The germline V gene encodes CDR1 SGHVS and CDR2 FQNEAQ. CDR3 length equals 11 residues. Trimming stripped 5 bases from V and 7 bases from J, with 9 bases between. CDR3 in amino acids: CASSPPGEQYF. DNA of the CDR3: TGTGCCAGCAGCCCACCCGGAGAGCAGTACTTC.

The chain has TRBV7-8 and TRBJ2-3, with 9 bases lining up with TRBD2. Trimming cost V 5 bases and J 5 bases; bases outside gene matches: 14. The CDR3 length is 17 residues. Germline V gives CDR1 SGHVS, CDR2 FQNEAQ. CDR3 residues: CASSPSGLASYGDTQYF. As DNA, the CDR3 is TGTGCCAGCAGCCCTTCGGGACTAGCCTCATACGGAGATACGCAGTATTTT.

The rearrangement links TRBV7-9 to TRBJ2-1; TRBD2 agrees at 9 bases. Per germline, CDR1 SEHNR and CDR2 FQNEAQ (reference sequence). J gave up 6 bases and V 5 bases, and 14 bases lay outside the gene matches. The CDR3 totals 17 residues. The CDR3 loop reads CASSHASSGTYFNEQFF. For the CDR3, the DNA is TGTGCCAGCAGCCACGCCTCTAGCGGGACCTACTTCAATGAGCAGTTCTTC. The variable domain in full, completed from reference TRBV7-9 and TRBJ2-1, reads DTGVSQNPRHKITKRGQNVTFRCDPISEHNRLYWYRQTLGQGPEFLTYFQNEAQLEKSRLLSDRFSAERPKGSFSTLEIQRTEQGDSAMYLCASSHASSGTYFNEQFFGPGTRLTVL.

This chain connects TRBV6-5 to TRBJ1-4, with a tentative D call TRBD1 (6 bases). V dropped 5 bases and J dropped 8 bases, with 12 bases sitting between them. The CDR3 runs to 13 residues. Germline CDR1 reads MNHEY; CDR2 reads SVGAGI. DNA of the CDR3: TGTGCCAGCAGTCCCAGGGGAGGAGAAAAACTGTTTTTT. It codes for CASSPRGGEKLFF.

This clone was detected only a few times. CDR3 region: CASSLVAAGAHQPQHF. CDR3 coding DNA: TGTGCCAGCAGCTTAGTAGCAGCAGGGGCGCATCAGCCCCAGCATTTT. The chain joins TRBV7-2 to TRBJ1-5; D possibly corresponds to TRBD1 (6 bases). Trimming removed 1 base from V and 5 bases from J, with 15 bases in between. This CDR3 spans 16 amino acids. Germline CDR1 and CDR2: SGHTA and FQGNSA.

The chain joins TRBV6-2 or TRBV6-3 to TRBJ2-5; D is unclear. The CDR3 totals 12 residues. From germline, CDR1 is MNHEY and CDR2 SVGEGT. V lost 5 bases to trimming and J lost 7 bases, with 11 bases between them. CDR3 bases: TGTGCCAGCAGTCAAAATGGGCGGACCCAGTACTTC. It translates to CASSQNGRTQYF.

This chain uses TRBV20-1 with TRBJ2-5; no definite D call. The CDR3 runs to 11 residues. The germline V gene encodes CDR1 DFQATT and CDR2 SNEGSKA (reference sequence). The CDR3 reads CSLGFQETQYF. DNA of the CDR3: TGCAGCCTTGGGTTCCAAGAGACCCAGTACTTC.

V is TRBV19 and J is TRBJ2-1; no clear D gene. The V gene's germline CDR1 is LNHDA and CDR2 SQIVND (reference sequence). The CDR3 is made up of 13 amino acids. Deletions cut 3 bases from V and 9 bases from J, with 12 bases between. The CDR3 reads CASSMSLVGEQFF. The CDR3 nucleotides read TGTGCCAGTAGTATGAGTCTAGTCGGTGAGCAGTTCTTC.

This chain connects TRBV5-6 to TRBJ1-2; D is ambiguous. This CDR3 has 13 residues. The V and J ends lost 0 bases and 5 bases respectively, with 8 bases between them. Germline lookup yields CDR1 SGHDT and CDR2 YYEEEE. CDR3 nucleotide sequence: TGTGCCAGCAGCTTGGGGCAGCCGTATGGCTACACCTTC. This gives the protein CASSLGQPYGYTF.

The V call is TRBV28, the J call TRBJ2-3, with 10 nucleotides matching TRBD1. V was pared by 3 bases and J by 0 bases, with 3 bases of the junction left unmatched. The CDR3 length is 16 residues. In germline, CDR1 is MDHEN, CDR2 SYDVKM. CDR3 sequence: CASSFGTGASTDTQYF. CDR3 DNA sequence: TGTGCCAGCAGTTTCGGGACAGGGGCTAGCACAGATACGCAGTATTTT. The variable domain in full, with the rest retrieved from reference TRBV28 and TRBJ2-3, is DVKVTQSSRYLVKRTGEKVFLECVQDMDHENMFWYRQDPGLGLRLIYFSYDVKMKEKGDIPEGYSVSREKKERFSLILESASTNQTSMYLCASSFGTGASTDTQYFGPGTRLTVL.

V is TRBV12-3 or TRBV12-4 and J is TRBJ1-2; the match to TRBD1 covers 7 bases. This CDR3 is 12 amino acids long. Trimming cost V 5 bases and J 7 bases; bases outside gene matches: 4. The CDR3 reads CASSPTGAGYTF. For the CDR3, the DNA is TGTGCCAGCAGTCCTACAGGGGCTGGCTACACCTTC.

This chain joins TRBV12-3 or TRBV12-4 and TRBJ2-7; 7 bases are shared with TRBD1. Germline trimming cut 6 bases from V and 2 bases from J; bases unmatched to any gene: 4. CDR3 length: 13 amino acids. The DNA of the CDR3 is TGTGCCAGCAGCCCGGGACAGACCTACGAGCAGTACTTC. Its translation is CASSPGQTYEQYF.

The chain combines TRBV30 with TRBJ1-4, with no clear D. The ends were cut back, 1 base at V and 8 bases at J, with 11 bases in the middle. Germline CDR1 and CDR2: GTSNPN and SVGIG (reference sequence). The CDR3 runs to 13 residues. The CDR3 sequence: CAWSDQIWEKLFF. The CDR3 bases are TGTGCCTGGAGTGATCAGATTTGGGAAAAACTGTTTTTT.

The chain employs TRBV18 and TRBJ1-2, with D unclear. From germline, CDR1 is KGHSH and CDR2 LQKENI. The V gene lost 2 bases and the J gene lost 1 base, with 5 bases spanning the gap. The CDR3 is 13 residues long. CDR3 DNA sequence: TGTGCCAGCTCACCAAACAGTAACTATGGCTACACCTTC. Protein product: CASSPNSNYGYTF.

This sequence joins TRBV6-5 and TRBJ1-1; D is ambiguous. With 1 base removed from V and 0 bases from J, the gap between germline ends came to 9 bases. The CDR3 loop spans 15 amino acids. CDR1 is MNHEY and CDR2 is SVGAGI in the germline V gene. The CDR3 region has the DNA TGTGCCAGCAGTTACTGGGCGGGATTGAACACTGAAGCTTTCTTT. Amino acid sequence: CASSYWAGLNTEAFF.

The chain combines TRBV4-1 with TRBJ1-2; possible D gene TRBD1, 6 bases. From germline, CDR1 is MGHRA and CDR2 YSYEKL. The CDR3 runs 15 residues. V shed 3 bases and J shed 4 bases, with 15 bases lying between them. The CDR3 region has the DNA TGCGCCAGCAGCCACAGACAGGAACCTTCCTATGGCTACACCTTC. It encodes CASSHRQEPSYGYTF.

The chain joins TRBV3-1 (or the pseudogene TRBV3-2) to TRBJ2-1; D remains ambiguous. V shed 4 bases and J shed 7 bases, with 14 bases lying between them. Germline lookup yields CDR1 LGHDT and CDR2 YNNKEL (reference sequence). This CDR3 is 14 amino acids long. The CDR3 DNA sequence: TGTGCCAGCAGCCTTAGTGACGGGTGGAATGAGCAGTTCTTC. Protein product: CASSLSDGWNEQFF.

The gene calls are TRBV6-5 and TRBJ1-3; possible D gene TRBD1, 6 bases. From germline, CDR1 is MNHEY and CDR2 SVGAGI. Between the trimmed V and J ends, which lost 6 bases and 2 bases, there was a span of 14 bases. The length of the CDR3 is 15 residues. CDR3 sequence (DNA): TGTGCCAGCAGACCAAACAGGGTAGCTGGAAACACCATATATTTT. This translates into CASRPNRVAGNTIYF.

This chain connects TRBV5-6 to TRBJ2-7, with TRBD2 matching over 7 bases. There are 14 residues in the CDR3. Germline V gives CDR1 SGHDT, CDR2 YYEEEE. V gave up 4 bases and J gave up 2 bases; unmatched junction bases: 6. The CDR3 here is CASSGRDGTYEQYF. The CDR3 nucleotides are TGTGCCAGCAGCGGGAGGGACGGAACCTACGAGCAGTACTTC. The full variable domain, in which reference TRBV5-6 and TRBJ2-7 provide the parts outside the CDR3, is DAGVTQSPTHLIKTRGQQVTLRCSPKSGHDTVSWYQQALGQGPQFIFQYYEEEERQRGNFPDRFSGHQFPNYSSELNVNALLLGDSALYLCASSGRDGTYEQYFGPGTRLTVT.

This chain joins TRBV7-8 and TRBJ2-1, with D perhaps given as TRBD1 or TRBD2 (7 bases each). The germline gives CDR1 SGHVS, CDR2 FQNEAQ. The CDR3 runs 18 residues. The germline V and J ends were trimmed by 4 bases and 3 bases, with 22 bases remaining between them. CDR3 residues: CASSSRGGRKEGYNEQFF. The DNA of the CDR3 is TGTGCCAGCAGCTCCAGGGGGGGGCGGAAGGAGGGCTACAATGAGCAGTTCTTC.

Here the CDR3 reads CASSLGGQHQETQYF. The DNA of the CDR3 is TGTGCCAGCAGTTTAGGAGGACAACATCAAGAGACCCAGTACTTC. V is TRBV28 and J is TRBJ2-5; D is tentatively TRBD1 or TRBD2 (5 bases each). The CDR3 totals 15 residues. Germline CDR1 reads MDHEN; CDR2 reads SYDVKM. The V gene lost 2 bases and the J gene lost 2 bases, with 12 bases spanning the gap.

This chain connects TRBV7-8 to TRBJ2-3, with no clear D. Germline V CDR1 and CDR2: SGHVS, FQNEAQ. The CDR3 has 14 residues. Trimming left V 0 bases short and J 7 bases short, with 11 bases between. The CDR3 nucleotides are TGTGCCAGCAGCTTAGCGGGCGTTCCGAATACGCAGTATTTT. The encoded protein is CASSLAGVPNTQYF.

This chain connects TRBV7-9 to TRBJ2-3; 8 nucleotides align to TRBD2. The CDR3 totals 17 residues. Germline loops: CDR1 SEHNR, CDR2 FQNEAQ (reference sequence). The V and J ends lost 6 bases and 1 base, in that order; junction bases with no gene match: 12. The CDR3 DNA sequence: TGTGCCAGCAGTCTCACCCACAGCGGGAGTGGCACAGATACGCAGTATTTT. It specifies CASSLTHSGSGTDTQYF.

V is TRBV4-3 and J is TRBJ2-1, with D possibly matching TRBD2 (5 bases). The CDR3 spans 18 residues. V dropped 0 bases and J dropped 0 bases, with 15 bases sitting between them. CDR1 is LGHNA and CDR2 is YSLEER in the germline V gene. The CDR3 loop reads CASSQEVDERYSYNEQFF. CDR3 DNA: TGCGCCAGCAGCCAAGAAGTGGACGAGCGGTACTCCTACAATGAGCAGTTCTTC.

This clone was counted only a few times. The chain combines TRBV7-2 with TRBJ2-3; unclear D gene. Deletions cut 7 bases from V and 1 base from J, with 15 bases between. The CDR3 covers 15 residues. From germline, CDR1 is SGHTA and CDR2 FQGNSA. The CDR3 is CASIPAHPRTDTQYF. The CDR3 DNA reads TGTGCCAGCATCCCAGCACATCCCCGCACAGATACGCAGTATTTT.

The V call is TRBV19, the J call TRBJ1-5; maybe TRBD1 (5 bases). Between the trimmed V and J ends, which lost 8 bases and 5 bases, there was a span of 16 bases. Germline-derived CDR1 and CDR2 are LNHDA and SQIVND (reference sequence). This CDR3 comprises 14 residues. The CDR3 DNA sequence: TGTGCCAGTTCACCAACAGGCGGCCATCAGCCCCAGCATTTT. Translated, it gives CASSPTGGHQPQHF.

CDR3 region: CASSQRGGAGTSYQETQYF. CDR3 DNA: TGTGCCAGCAGTCAGAGAGGGGGAGCGGGGACTTCGTACCAAGAGACCCAGTACTTC. V is TRBV6-6 and J is TRBJ2-5; D might be TRBD2 (7 bases). V was pared by 5 bases and J by 0 bases, with 25 bases between. The CDR3 is 19 amino acids. Germline CDR1 MNHNY, CDR2 SVGAGI (reference sequence).

The chain combines TRBV29-1 with TRBJ2-3, with a weak D call TRBD2 (5 bases). This CDR3 comprises 14 residues. V was pared by 2 bases and J by 5 bases, with 14 bases between. CDR1 and CDR2 (germline): SQVTM, ANQGSEA. As DNA, the CDR3 is TGCAGCGTTGAATGGCTAGCTGGGTTAGATACGCAGTATTTT. This codes for CSVEWLAGLDTQYF.

The chain is built from TRBV3-1 (or the pseudogene TRBV3-2) and TRBJ2-2; D is possibly TRBD1 (5 bases). The V gene lost 0 bases and the J gene lost 3 bases, with 8 bases spanning the gap. Germline V lookup: CDR1 LGHDT, CDR2 YNNKEL (reference sequence). This CDR3 has 15 amino acids. In DNA form, the CDR3 reads TGTGCCAGCAGCCAAGATCCCAGGGACACCGGGGAGCTGTTTTTT. Translating gives CASSQDPRDTGELFF.